One and the same sample provided the 19 T cell receptor beta chains below, sequenced in a study of Ad26.COV2.S vaccination and SARS-CoV-2 variants. Repertoires were generated with immunoSEQ multiplex PCR, while TCRdb's copy carries only in-frame clones and drops some. The sample has 400,000 to 450,000 clones, roughly 90% seen once. Treatment of the sample: around 19 received Ad26.COV2.S at low or high dose, single or two shots; roughly five received placebo; per-sample allocation not given. Sampling happened 63 days after the first vaccine or placebo injection. Material: peripheral blood, obtained in a trial of Ad26.COV2.S vaccine versus placebo. These receptors originate from a person between 18 and 65 years old who received the Ad26.COV2.S COVID-19 vaccine or a placebo.

The CDR3 spells CATSDFKGQRIDNEQFF. The CDR3 region has the DNA TGTGCCACCAGTGATTTCAAGGGACAGAGGATAGACAATGAGCAGTTCTTC. The rearrangement uses TRBV24-1 and TRBJ2-1; 7 bases map to TRBD1. The J segment lost 5 bases and the V segment lost 1 base, leaving 10 bases of the junction unmatched. Germline V lookup: CDR1 KGHDR, CDR2 SFDVKD. The length of the CDR3 is 17 residues.

The chain joins TRBV11-2 to TRBJ2-1; 11 bases match TRBD2. Germline lookup yields CDR1 SGHAT and CDR2 FQNNGV. V gave up 4 bases and J gave up 7 bases; unmatched junction bases: 6. This CDR3 has 15 residues. CDR3 sequence: CASSYSGGASNEQFF. The CDR3 nucleotides read TGTGCCAGCAGCTATAGCGGGGGGGCATCAAATGAGCAGTTCTTC.

This chain joins TRBV28 and TRBJ2-7, with D possibly TRBD1 on 5 matching bases. CDR3 length equals 11 residues. V lost 5 bases and J lost 3, with 5 bases in between. Germline V gene data show CDR1 as MDHEN and CDR2 as SYDVKM. CDR3 coding DNA: TGTGCCAGCAGTCAGGGCTACGAGCAGTACTTC. Its protein product is CASSQGYEQYF. Using reference TRBV28 and TRBJ2-7 for the parts outside the CDR3, the full variable domain is DVKVTQSSRYLVKRTGEKVFLECVQDMDHENMFWYRQDPGLGLRLIYFSYDVKMKEKGDIPEGYSVSREKKERFSLILESASTNQTSMYLCASSQGYEQYFGPGTRLTVT.

The chain has TRBV7-9 and TRBJ1-4, with 7 bases aligning to TRBD1. The CDR3 length is 14 residues. V shed 2 bases and J 5 bases; nucleotides not matched to a gene: 2. Germline CDR1 reads SEHNR; CDR2 reads FQNEAQ (reference sequence). The chain's CDR3 is CASSLKTGNEKLFF. As DNA, the CDR3 is TGTGCCAGCAGCTTAAAGACAGGGAATGAAAAACTGTTTTTT.

This chain connects TRBV6-5 to TRBJ2-1; D is ambiguous. The ends were cut back, 4 bases at V and 4 bases at J, with 17 bases in the middle. This CDR3 contains 16 residues. Germline CDR1 and CDR2: MNHEY and SVGAGI. The CDR3 spells CASSSPLGQAYNEQFF. The CDR3 nucleotides read TGTGCCAGCAGTTCCCCCCTAGGGCAGGCTTACAATGAGCAGTTCTTC.

At least ten counts were recorded for this clone. The rearrangement joins TRBV19 to TRBJ1-5; D not resolved. V lost 7 bases, J lost 0 bases, and 13 bases lay in between. Germline CDR1 is LNHDA and CDR2 is SQIVND (reference sequence). This CDR3 contains 15 residues. The CDR3 protein is CASNRVGNSNQPQHF. DNA of the CDR3: TGTGCCAGTAATCGCGTAGGTAATAGCAATCAGCCCCAGCATTTT.

The chain couples TRBV5-1 to TRBJ2-6, with 8 bases that match TRBD2. Trimming cost V 0 bases and J 2 bases; bases outside gene matches: 10. The germline gives CDR1 SGHRS, CDR2 YFSETQ. This CDR3 region has 19 residues. The CDR3 sequence: CASSLAPGGGITGANVLTF. CDR3 nucleotides: TGCGCCAGCAGCTTGGCCCCTGGCGGGGGGATTACTGGGGCCAACGTCCTGACTTTC.

The chain is built from TRBV7-2 and TRBJ2-3; 7 bases are a match to TRBD1. The CDR3 loop spans 17 amino acids. Germline CDR1 reads SGHTA; CDR2 reads FQGNSA. J lost 0 bases, V lost 3 bases, and 9 bases had no gene match. This CDR3 reads CASSFRRQGLSTDTQYF. Written as DNA, the CDR3 is TGTGCCAGCAGCTTTCGTCGACAGGGTTTGAGCACAGATACGCAGTATTTT. The full variable domain, completed using reference TRBV7-2 and TRBJ2-3, is GAGVSQSPSNKVTEKGKDVELRCDPISGHTALYWYRQSLGQGLEFLIYFQGNSAPDKSGLPSDRFSAERTGGSVSTLTIQRTQQEDSAVYLCASSFRRQGLSTDTQYFGPGTRLTVL.

The chain has TRBV7-9 and TRBJ2-1; TRBD2 is a possible D gene (5 bases). V was trimmed by 5 bases and J by 7 bases, leaving 9 bases between them. Germline V gene data show CDR1 as SEHNR and CDR2 as FQNEAQ (reference sequence). The CDR3 extends over 12 amino acids. CDR3 residues: CASSRGLNEQFF. The CDR3 bases are TGTGCCAGCAGCAGAGGGTTAAATGAGCAGTTCTTC.

The chain recombines TRBV27 with TRBJ2-1, with a possible D match to TRBD2 (6 bases). Looked up from germline, CDR1 is MNHEY and CDR2 is SMNVEV (reference sequence). Trimming took 5 bases from V and 8 from J, leaving 25 bases between them. The CDR3 runs to 17 residues. CDR3 in amino acids: CASSPRVGGWLGDEQFF. CDR3 in DNA: TGTGCCAGCAGTCCCAGGGTTGGGGGGTGGCTAGGCGATGAGCAGTTCTTC.

The chain uses TRBV6-5 and TRBJ2-2; 7 nucleotides line up with TRBD1. CDR1 is MNHEY, CDR2 SVGAGI, per germline. The CDR3 is made up of 15 amino acids. J was trimmed by 0 bases and V by 6 bases; bases with no gene match: 4. CDR3 loop: CASRRDRTNTGELFF. CDR3 in DNA: TGTGCCAGCAGACGGGACAGAACGAACACCGGGGAGCTGTTTTTT.

The V gene is TRBV2, the J gene TRBJ2-3; D is ambiguous. CDR1 and CDR2 (germline): SNHLY, FYNNEI. Trimming left V 5 bases short and J 0 bases short, with 3 bases between. This CDR3 has 12 amino acids. The CDR3 DNA reads as TGTGCCAGCAGTTACAGCACAGATACGCAGTATTTT. Its protein product is CASSYSTDTQYF.

The chain uses TRBV25-1 and TRBJ1-2, with 10 bases matching TRBD1. Germline values: CDR1 MGHDK, CDR2 SYGVNS. There are 15 residues in the CDR3. V gave up 3 bases and J gave up 8 bases; unmatched junction bases: 9. This CDR3 reads CASSDAGTGAGGYTF. As DNA, the CDR3 is TGTGCCAGCAGTGACGCCGGGACAGGGGCAGGAGGCTACACCTTC.

This clone turned up a few times. This chain joins TRBV14 and TRBJ2-7; D is unclear. Per germline, CDR1 SGHDN and CDR2 FVKESK. This CDR3 region has 16 residues. V dropped 0 bases and J dropped 2 bases, with 14 bases sitting between them. CDR3: CASSQDPRGDTYEQYF. CDR3 bases: TGTGCCAGCAGCCAAGATCCACGTGGAGATACCTACGAGCAGTACTTC.

The genes are TRBV29-1 and TRBJ2-7; TRBD1 is a possible D gene (6 bases). This CDR3 comprises 15 residues. V was shortened by 7 bases and J by 2 bases, with 21 bases between the two germline ends. The germline CDR1 and CDR2 sequences are SQVTM and ANQGSEA. The CDR3 bases are TGCAGCGCCACGCTACAGGGTAAGATAGCCTACGAGCAGTACTTC. It specifies CSATLQGKIAYEQYF.

In nucleotides, the CDR3 is TGCGCCAGCAGCTTGGGCGGGGGAAGAAATCGCGAGCAGTACTTC. Amino acids: CASSLGGGRNREQYF. This chain links TRBV5-1 with TRBJ2-7; 7 positions agree with TRBD2. The germline V gene has CDR1 SGHRS and CDR2 YFSETQ. The CDR3 consists of 15 residues. Trimming removed 0 bases from V and 6 bases from J; junction bases left unmatched: 9.

The genes are TRBV19 and TRBJ2-2, with 8 bases lining up with TRBD1. This CDR3 is 17 amino acids long. V lost 3 bases, J lost 0 bases, and 6 bases stayed unmatched. Germline CDR1 is LNHDA and CDR2 is SQIVND (reference sequence). The CDR3 nucleotides are TGTGCCAGTAGTATTTCGACAGGGGCCTCGAACACCGGGGAGCTGTTTTTT. It specifies CASSISTGASNTGELFF.

The J gene is TRBJ2-4, the V gene TRBV3-1 (or the pseudogene TRBV3-2); 10 positions match TRBD2. The trim removed 4 bases at V and 3 bases at J, leaving 12 bases unmatched. The CDR3 extends over 18 amino acids. Germline-derived CDR1 and CDR2 are LGHDT and YNNKEL (reference sequence). The CDR3 DNA reads TGTGCCAGCAGCCTAAGAGGAGTAGCGGGGGGTGTCAAAAACATTCAGTACTTC. It encodes CASSLRGVAGGVKNIQYF.

The chain is built from TRBV30 and TRBJ2-3; 11 bases align to TRBD2. The CDR3 has 15 residues. The V and J ends lost 1 base and 2 bases, in that order; junction bases with no gene match: 2. CDR1 is GTSNPN and CDR2 is SVGIG in the germline V gene (reference sequence). CDR3 residues: CAWSGLAGFTDTQYF. In nucleotides, the CDR3 is TGTGCCTGGAGTGGACTAGCGGGGTTCACAGATACGCAGTATTTT.